This T cell receptor beta chain was observed in a study of blood T cell repertoires in COVID-19. Germline CDR1 LNHDA, CDR2 SQIVND (reference sequence). The CDR3 spans 13 residues. V was trimmed by 5 bases and J by 5 bases, leaving 12 bases between them. Study processing details: How many nucleated cells were present was estimated from reference gene primer amplification. The table came from immunoSEQ multiplex PCR; TCRdb's copy has only in-frame clones and leaves some out. D and trimming come from the DNA, and the V and J calls and clone size come from that table. This table holds roughly 140,000 clones, about four fifths found once.

The chain joins TRBV19 to TRBJ2-5; D may be TRBD1 (5 bases). The sequenced sample consisted of peripheral blood. This sequence was found in a human donor with acute or convalescent COVID-19. The donor label of this sample is uncertain. CDR3 region: CASSPGFPETQYF. CDR3 nucleotide sequence: TGTGCCAGTAGTCCAGGGTTTCCGGAGACCCAGTACTTC.